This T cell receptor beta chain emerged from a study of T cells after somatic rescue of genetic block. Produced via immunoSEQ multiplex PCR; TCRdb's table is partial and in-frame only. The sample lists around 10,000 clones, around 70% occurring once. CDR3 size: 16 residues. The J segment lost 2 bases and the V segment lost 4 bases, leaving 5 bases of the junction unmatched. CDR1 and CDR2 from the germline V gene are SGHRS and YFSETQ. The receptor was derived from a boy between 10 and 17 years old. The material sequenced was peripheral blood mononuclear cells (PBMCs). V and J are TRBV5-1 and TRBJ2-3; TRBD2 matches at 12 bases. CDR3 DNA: TGCGCCAGCAGCCTCCGGACTAGCGGGATCACAGATACGCAGTATTTT. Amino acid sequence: CASSLRTSGITDTQYF.